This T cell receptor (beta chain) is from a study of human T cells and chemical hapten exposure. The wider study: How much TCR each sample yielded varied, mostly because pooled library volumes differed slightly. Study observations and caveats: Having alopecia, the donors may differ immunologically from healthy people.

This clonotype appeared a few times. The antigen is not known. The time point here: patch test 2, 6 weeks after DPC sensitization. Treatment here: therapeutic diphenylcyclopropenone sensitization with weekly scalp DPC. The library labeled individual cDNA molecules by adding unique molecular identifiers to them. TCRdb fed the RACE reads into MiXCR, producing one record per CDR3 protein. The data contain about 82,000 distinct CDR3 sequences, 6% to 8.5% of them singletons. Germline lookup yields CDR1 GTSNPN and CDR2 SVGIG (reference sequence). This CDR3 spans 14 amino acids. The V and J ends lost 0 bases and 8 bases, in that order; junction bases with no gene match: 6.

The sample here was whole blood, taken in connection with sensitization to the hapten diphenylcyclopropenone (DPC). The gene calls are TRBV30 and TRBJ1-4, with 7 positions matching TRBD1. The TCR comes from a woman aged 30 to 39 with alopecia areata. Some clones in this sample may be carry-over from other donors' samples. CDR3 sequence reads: CAWSVGQYQEKLFF. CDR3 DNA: TGTGCCTGGAGTGTGGGACAGTATCAGGAAAAACTGTTTTTT.